These 20 T cell receptor beta chains were all obtained from the same sample, sequenced in a study of blood T cells in healthy people across ages. Then a second PCR, running roughly 6 to 11 cycles, was carried out with a sample-barcoded 5' primer and a J-beta primer mix. TCRdb itself ran the 5' RACE reads through MiXCR, one entry per CDR3 protein. The sample carries about 290,000 distinct CDR3 sequences, 27% recorded once. The specimen was blood. Every receptor here comes from a woman aged 70 to 79 in good health.

V and J are TRBV7-2 and TRBJ2-7; 10 nucleotides match TRBD1. CDR1 and CDR2 from the germline V gene are SGHTA and FQGNSA. This CDR3 comprises 17 residues. V lost 5 bases and J lost 5; bases outside the gene matches: 15. CDR3 region: CASSPSTPGQGRDEQYF. CDR3 bases: TGTGCCAGCAGCCCTAGTACGCCGGGACAGGGGAGGGACGAGCAGTACTTC.

V and J are TRBV9 and TRBJ2-5; D is possibly TRBD1 or TRBD2 (5 bases each). The J call may be mistaken, given a closer DNA end match to TRBJ2-1. The CDR3 contains 12 residues. From germline, CDR1 is SGDLS and CDR2 YYNGEE. Here the CDR3 DNA reads TGTGCCAGCAGCGTAATGGGGGACGAGCAGTTCTTC. Encoded protein: CASSVMGDEQFF.

The table lists this clonotype with a few counts. The V call is TRBV11-2, the J call TRBJ1-2, with D maybe TRBD1 (5 bases). Germline V gives CDR1 SGHAT, CDR2 FQNNGV. The CDR3 length is 14 residues. Between the trimmed V and J ends, which lost 0 bases and 4 bases, there was a span of 9 bases. CDR3 sequence (DNA): TGTGCCAGCAGCTTAGATCTAGGGGCCTATGGCTACACCTTC. This translates into CASSLDLGAYGYTF.

This clonotype has a handful of counts. This chain joins TRBV7-9 and TRBJ1-2, with D unresolved. The CDR3 spans 11 residues. The germline V gene encodes CDR1 SEHNR and CDR2 FQNEAQ (reference sequence). The germline V and J ends were trimmed by 1 base and 13 bases, with 10 bases remaining between them. The CDR3 DNA reads as TGTGCCAGCAGCTTAGAACCCGATGGCACCTTC. It specifies CASSLEPDGTF.

This clonotype was seen only a few times. V and J are TRBV9 and TRBJ2-5, with a possible D match to TRBD2 (6 bases). Per germline, CDR1 SGDLS and CDR2 YYNGEE. The CDR3 runs 16 residues. The V end lost 4 bases, the J end lost 5 bases, and 21 bases lay between the germline ends. The CDR3 protein is CASSSPLGGTAETQYF. CDR3 in DNA: TGTGCCAGCAGCTCCCCTCTGGGGGGAACTGCGGAGACCCAGTACTTC.

The chain uses TRBV4-3 and TRBJ2-5, with D possibly matching TRBD2 (6 bases). The DNA end favors TRBJ2-1, so the J call may be wrong. Germline loops: CDR1 LGHNA, CDR2 YSLEER. There are 16 residues in the CDR3. Here the CDR3 DNA reads TGCGCCAGCAGCCAAGAAGGTCCGGGACTCAAGAATGAGCAGTTCTTC. Amino acids: CASSQEGPGLKNEQFF.

The rearrangement uses TRBV5-6 and TRBJ2-7, with 8 positions matching TRBD1. The J call may not be correct, given that the DNA end is closer to TRBJ2-5. Germline CDR1 reads SGHDT; CDR2 reads YYEEEE. The CDR3 totals 15 residues. This CDR3 is CASSLRQGSGETQYF. CDR3 DNA: TGTGCCAGCAGCTTACGACAGGGGTCGGGGGAGACCCAGTACTTC.

Only one count was recorded for this clonotype. The rearrangement joins TRBV7-2 to TRBJ2-1; no definite D call. Looked up from germline, CDR1 is SGHTA and CDR2 is FQGNSA. CDR3 size: 17 residues. V shed 5 bases and J shed 0 bases, with 17 bases lying between them. CDR3 DNA sequence: TGTGCCAGCAGCCCGACGGCTACACCACGCTCCTACAATGAGCAGTTCTTC. It specifies CASSPTATPRSYNEQFF.

The chain links TRBV7-2 to TRBJ1-1; 9 bases are shared with TRBD1. Germline CDR1 and CDR2: SGHTA and FQGNSA. The CDR3 extends over 16 amino acids. V was pared by 5 bases and J by 7 bases, with 14 bases of the junction left unmatched. The CDR3 sequence: CASSLRQGGIDSEAFF. CDR3 nucleotide sequence: TGTGCCAGCAGCCTAAGACAGGGGGGAATCGATAGTGAAGCTTTCTTT.

The sample holds a few counts of this clonotype. The chain carries TRBV7-2 and TRBJ2-2, with D unresolved. The CDR3 is 15 residues long. Germline CDR1 reads SGHTA; CDR2 reads FQGNSA. V was shortened by 4 bases and J by 8 bases, with 17 bases between the two germline ends. CDR3 sequence (DNA): TGTGCCAGCAGCTACGATCTTACGCGGTCTGGGGAGCTGTTTTTT. It translates to CASSYDLTRSGELFF.

In its sample, this clonotype was seen a few times. This sequence may be a read error, since a much larger clone differs from it by one base. J is TRBJ1-5 and V is TRBV28; D is unresolved. Trimming shortened V by 3 bases and J by 4 bases, and 13 bases separated the two germline ends. The CDR3 is 15 residues long. Germline V gene lookup returns CDR1 MDHEN and CDR2 SYDVKM. CDR3: CASSLPGGGNQPQHF. The CDR3 nucleotides read TGTGCCAGCAGTTTGCCAGGTGGAGGGAATCAGCCCCAGCATTTT.

This clonotype was observed once. The genes are TRBV7-2 and TRBJ2-5; the D gene is possibly TRBD2 (6 bases). V was cut by 1 base and J by 5 bases, with 14 bases left in between. This CDR3 comprises 15 residues. Per the germline V gene, CDR1 is SGHTA and CDR2 is FQGNSA. CDR3 bases: TGTGCCAGCAGCTTAGGGCCAGCGGGCTTCGAGACCCAGTACTTC. It codes for CASSLGPAGFETQYF.

This clonotype was recorded a few times. This CDR3 is CASSSPEFALHF. The CDR3 bases are TGTGCCAGCAGTTCCCCCGAGTTTGCCCTCCACTTT. The chain carries TRBV28 and TRBJ1-6; D is uncertain. CDR3 length: 12 amino acids. Germline V gene data show CDR1 as MDHEN and CDR2 as SYDVKM. V lost 4 bases and J lost 14, with 12 bases in between.

At least ten counts were recorded for this clonotype. The V gene is TRBV5-6, the J gene TRBJ2-4; D remains unclear. V gave up 2 bases and J gave up 0 bases, with 9 bases separating them. The CDR3 has 15 amino acids. Germline V gene data show CDR1 as SGHDT and CDR2 as YYEEEE. This CDR3 is CASSFGQVAKNIQYF. CDR3 nucleotide sequence: TGTGCCAGCAGCTTCGGCCAGGTAGCCAAAAACATTCAGTACTTC.

This clonotype has a count of ten or more. This chain connects TRBV20-1 to TRBJ2-1; TRBD2 matches 7 bases. The CDR3 is made up of 17 amino acids. V lost 0 bases to trimming and J lost 0 bases; unmatched junction nucleotides: 8. Germline CDR1 and CDR2: DFQATT and SNEGSKA (reference sequence). Written as DNA, the CDR3 is TGCAGTGCTAGAGATTCCAGCGGGATCAGCTCCTACAATGAGCAGTTCTTC. Residues: CSARDSSGISSYNEQFF.

The chain combines TRBV29-1 with TRBJ2-4; TRBD1 matches 8 bases. V trimming: 6 bases; J trimming: 5 bases; junction bases outside the gene matches: 3. The V gene's germline CDR1 is SQVTM and CDR2 ANQGSEA. This CDR3 region has 12 residues. Here the CDR3 reads CSVSTGENIQYF. Here the CDR3 DNA reads TGCAGCGTGTCGACAGGGGAAAACATTCAGTACTTC.

The CDR3 protein is CSTGGKGSNEQYF. CDR3 sequence (DNA): TGCAGCACCGGGGGTAAAGGGAGCAACGAGCAGTACTTC. The rearrangement uses TRBV29-1 and TRBJ2-7; D possibly corresponds to TRBD2 (6 bases). CDR3 size: 13 residues. Germline V gene lookup returns CDR1 SQVTM and CDR2 ANQGSEA. V lost 8 bases, J lost 5 bases, and 19 bases lay in between.

In its sample, this clonotype was seen a few times. The V call is TRBV2, the J call TRBJ1-5; 10 bases are a match to TRBD1. Germline trimming cut 6 bases from V and 0 bases from J; bases unmatched to any gene: 11. The CDR3 totals 18 residues. The germline gives CDR1 SNHLY, CDR2 FYNNEI. The CDR3 loop reads CASRPGQGTPRSNQPQHF. CDR3 sequence (DNA): TGTGCCAGCAGGCCGGGACAGGGGACGCCTCGTAGCAATCAGCCCCAGCATTTT. Full variable domain (missing parts from reference TRBV2 and TRBJ1-5): EPEVTQTPSHQVTQMGQEVILRCVPISNHLYFYWYRQILGQKVEFLVSFYNNEISEKSEIFDDQFSVERPDGSNFTLKIRSTKLEDSAMYFCASRPGQGTPRSNQPQHFGDGTRLSIL.

This sequence joins TRBV2 and TRBJ1-4; D gene ambiguous. V gave up 6 bases and J gave up 0 bases, with 14 bases separating them. CDR1 SNHLY and CDR2 FYNNEI come from the germline V gene. This CDR3 contains 16 residues. The CDR3 reads CASSQTLNATNEKLFF. CDR3 nucleotide sequence: TGTGCCAGCAGCCAGACCCTCAATGCAACTAATGAAAAACTGTTTTTT.

CDR3 in amino acids: CSARTSPSYNEQFF. The CDR3 DNA sequence: TGCAGTGCCAGGACTAGCCCCTCCTACAATGAGCAGTTCTTC. The V call is TRBV20-1, the J call TRBJ2-1; 8 bases line up with TRBD2. Trimming took 6 bases from V and 0 from J; bases not matched to a gene: 4. The CDR3 length is 14 residues. CDR1 and CDR2 (germline): DFQATT, SNEGSKA (reference sequence).